The source of this T cell receptor beta chain is a study of cytomegalovirus exposure and HLA in healthy donors. About the research overall: Out of about 190 million T cells, an earlier analysis found about 120 million unique TCR beta sequences in total.

Study-wide points: Researchers catalogued some 160 TCR beta chains as cytomegalovirus-associated. A classifier reportedly called cytomegalovirus status with high sensitivity and specificity.

A word on this clone: Its antigen is unknown.

Those who donated were healthy bone marrow donors. PCR used 60 Vbeta primers and 13 Jbeta primers. Libraries were prepared by immunoSEQ multiplex PCR; TCRdb keeps only in-frame clonotypes and omits some of them. This table holds some 38,000 clones, approximately 55% found once. The sequence derives from a middle-aged woman in good health and CMV-seropositive. Material: PBMCs.

The CDR3 here is CASSFRDYSYEQYF. CDR3 DNA: TGTGCCAGCAGCTTCCGGGACTACTCCTACGAGCAGTACTTC. This rearrangement joins TRBV11-2 to TRBJ2-7; 7 positions agree with TRBD2. This CDR3 region has 14 residues. Germline CDR1 SGHAT, CDR2 FQNNGV. V shed 3 bases, J shed 0 bases, and the junction held 2 bases outside the gene matches.